A selection of T cell receptor beta chains follows, all from one sample in a study of T cell responses to AZD1222 COVID-19 vaccine. Here immunoSEQ multiplex PCR was the method, and the copy in TCRdb shows in-frame clones only, minus some. Of about 130,000 clones listed, about 91% are singletons. The sample here was peripheral blood, taken 28 days after the second AZD1222 dose. Source of these receptors: an adult who received the AZD1222 COVID-19 vaccine. CDR3s leave out the opening cysteine and the closing phenylalanine or tryptophan. The order of the fields is V gene, D gene, CDR3 protein. A D gene is named only where the DNA matches it firmly.

>TRBV5-1|TRBD2
ASREGAGGPSNEQF
>TRBV15|TRBD1
ATSVDRGTGNTIY
>TRBV19|TRBD2
ASSIGLAVNEQF
>TRBV20-1|NA
SAGTPAEQF
>TRBV11-2|NA
ASSLGGRAEAF
>TRBV2|NA
ASSAGLGNQPQH
>TRBV6-5|NA
ASSYGDIRDNSPLH
>TRBV6-5|TRBD2
ASSFQPDRGGEQF
>TRBV19|NA
ASSNLGGRAGGGYT
>TRBV28|NA
ASSTSDGSNQPQH
>TRBV30|TRBD1
AWNTGGSGNTIY